This is a list of T cell receptor beta chains from one sample in a study of T cell responses to AZD1222 COVID-19 vaccine. Sequenced by immunoSEQ multiplex PCR; TCRdb stores in-frame clones only, minus some. The repertoire holds 150,000 or so clones, with roughly 93% as singletons. The sequenced sample was peripheral blood, obtained on day 0 of AZD1222 vaccination. The receptors here all came from an adult in good health. CDR3s leave out the opening cysteine and the closing phenylalanine or tryptophan.

v_call cdr3_aa
TRBV29-1 SDRQGDGYT
TRBV28 ATRTTDLISYT
TRBV9 ASSVAGLNNEQF
TRBV5-1 ASSLEPPNYGYT
TRBV7-9 ASSLERTPQD
TRBV30 AWSVGKGATEAF
TRBV15 ATSSGGNEQF
TRBV6-5 ASSYPGATEAF
TRBV19 ASSMGQYNSPLH
TRBV5-1 ASSSENTEAF
TRBV2 ASSEERNNSPLH
TRBV7-2 ASSLGAGATTGYT
TRBV23-1 ASWPPTMADIQY
TRBV6-2/TRBV6-3 ASSPGQGRGVGYGYT
TRBV5-1 ASSSDGANTIY
TRBV3-1/TRBV3-2 ASSQRQPNEKLF
TRBV21-1 ASSPTGELF
TRBV7-2 ASSLSGGETQY
TRBV20-1 RGANGETQY
TRBV7-9 ASSLISNYGYT
TRBV28 ASSNGQGAGGYT
TRBV27 ASSPGPPSSYNEQF
TRBV27 ASSLIAGGKGEQF
TRBV4-1 ASSRGADNDNEQF
TRBV11-2 ASRPGVAELYEQY
TRBV10-3 AISEAVTGTSAYEQY
TRBV7-9 ASSSGLISNYGYT
TRBV11-3 ASSWGQRYEQY
TRBV13 ASSRQGVGAQH
TRBV6-1 AISGGPGEKLF
TRBV21-1 ASSKGAVAESPLH
TRBV19 ASSIRHLYFNYGYT
TRBV3-1/TRBV3-2 ASSPGQGSYNSPLH
TRBV11-2 ASSLVRTGQETQY
TRBV5-1 ASQVSGTSGDSTDTQY
TRBV28 ASSPGQGPYGYT
TRBV24-1 ATSGENTGELF
TRBV9 ASSVQGARREQF
TRBV11-2 ASSSYYEQY
TRBV5-1 ASSFKGDTEAF
TRBV19 ASRKTHHGEYEQY
TRBV6-5 ASSYSKNGYEQY
TRBV4-1 ASSPSGRRGDF
TRBV18 ASSPSGVVGSPLH
TRBV19 ASSPSRGPGTEAF
TRBV5-1 ASSLTEPVYNEQF
TRBV4-1 ASSQVLSGQGSYNEQF
TRBV5-1 ASSLVLGGPNDSPLH
TRBV25-1 ASSDPGQGNEKLF
TRBV4-3 ASSQDRRGFYYGYT
TRBV10-3 AITLAGGNEQF
TRBV20-1 SVGGYQPQH
TRBV18 ASSPNVGNRNTEAF
TRBV7-3 ASSRTGGNNEQF
TRBV5-5 ASSLRDRVNEQF
TRBV6-5 ASSSTDSYEQY
TRBV2 ARGGLNTEAF